Each of the 26 T cell receptor beta chains below was sequenced from the same sample in a study of technical replicates of blood from a handful of donors (dated by TCRdb to the late 2010s). Libraries were constructed by the immunoSEQ multiplex PCR assay. Here the immuneACCESS table is served through TCRdb, limited to in-frame sequences with V and J called. Missing clones are a known gap in these copies; in checked studies unresolved V genes cover under half, and the rest lacks a known reason. For this sample the table gives tens of thousands of clones, of which roughly 96% were detected only once. The leading ten clones occupy approximately 0.2% of the sample. The sample taken for sequencing was T cells isolated from PBMCs. The receptors shown here come from a human donor in good health.

The chain employs TRBV5-1 and TRBJ2-1, with 8 bases identical to TRBD2. V trimming: 0 bases; J trimming: 8 bases; junction bases outside the gene matches: 4. The germline V gene encodes CDR1 SGHRS and CDR2 YFSETQ. This CDR3 is built from 14 residues. The CDR3 bases are TGCGCCAGCAGCTTGGGACTAGCGAACGATGAGCAGTTCTTC. Amino acid sequence: CASSLGLANDEQFF.

J is TRBJ2-5 and V is TRBV11-3; 10 nucleotides agree with TRBD2. V was pared by 1 base and J by 5 bases, with 10 bases of the junction left unmatched. The germline CDR1 and CDR2 sequences are SGHNT and YENEEA. The CDR3 spans 17 residues. The CDR3, as DNA: TGTGCCAGCAGCTTAGGGGGTCCTAGCGGGAGCCAGGAGACCCAGTACTTC. It specifies CASSLGGPSGSQETQYF.

This chain uses TRBV19 with TRBJ1-1; D possibly corresponds to TRBD1 (6 bases). Germline assignment: CDR1 LNHDA and CDR2 SQIVND (reference sequence). Trimming left V 3 bases short and J 1 base short, with 9 bases between. This CDR3 spans 14 amino acids. As DNA, the CDR3 is TGTGCCAGTAGTATTCGGGGGGCGAACACTGAAGCTTTCTTT. It yields the protein CASSIRGANTEAFF.

This clone appeared a few times. This chain uses TRBV19 with TRBJ2-3; no reliable D call. The germline CDR1 and CDR2 sequences are LNHDA and SQIVND (reference sequence). Trimming shortened V by 2 bases and J by 0 bases, and 9 bases separated the two germline ends. The CDR3 consists of 15 residues. The CDR3 loop is CASSIFGGSTDTQYF. In DNA, the CDR3 is TGTGCCAGTAGTATATTCGGCGGAAGCACAGATACGCAGTATTTT.

The chain employs TRBV19 and TRBJ2-5; D perhaps matches TRBD1 (5 bases). CDR1 and CDR2 (germline): LNHDA, SQIVND (reference sequence). The CDR3 length is 14 residues. V lost 6 bases and J lost 9, with 20 bases in between. In DNA form, the CDR3 reads TGTGCCAGTAGCATCCAGGGTTGGGGAACATCCCAGTACTTC. It translates to CASSIQGWGTSQYF.

The chain is built from TRBV27 and TRBJ2-5, with 9 bases that match TRBD2. J lost 4 bases, V lost 4 bases, and 4 bases had no gene match. Germline CDR1 reads MNHEY; CDR2 reads SMNVEV (reference sequence). The CDR3 runs 14 residues. The DNA of the CDR3 is TGTGCCAGCAGTTCTACTAGCGGGCGAGAGACCCAGTACTTC. Translated: CASSSTSGRETQYF.

The chain uses TRBV19 and TRBJ1-5, with 7 bases aligning to TRBD1. This CDR3 is 14 amino acids long. V was clipped by 5 bases and J by 2 bases; unmatched bases: 3. CDR1 LNHDA and CDR2 SQIVND come from the germline V gene (reference sequence). The CDR3: CASSSGQGNQPQHF. The CDR3 DNA follows: TGTGCCAGTAGTTCCGGACAGGGCAATCAGCCCCAGCATTTT. The full variable domain, its missing parts supplied by reference TRBV19 and TRBJ1-5, is DGGITQSPKYLFRKEGQNVTLSCEQNLNHDAMYWYRQDPGQGLRLIYYSQIVNDFQKGDIAEGYSVSREKKESFPLTVTSAQKNPTAFYLCASSSGQGNQPQHFGDGTRLSIL.

The rearrangement joins TRBV6-1 to TRBJ2-5, with 8 bases fitting TRBD1. J gave up 1 base and V 11 bases, and 6 bases lay outside the gene matches. Germline CDR1 MNHNS, CDR2 SASEGT. The CDR3 is made up of 13 amino acids. This chain's CDR3 is CAGSQGAQETQYF. In DNA form, the CDR3 reads TGTGCCGGGTCTCAGGGGGCCCAAGAGACCCAGTACTTC.

This clone appeared once. The genes are TRBV19 and TRBJ1-5; TRBD1 matches 8 bases. From germline, CDR1 is LNHDA and CDR2 SQIVND (reference sequence). The J segment lost 3 bases and the V segment lost 3 bases, leaving 7 bases of the junction unmatched. The CDR3 runs to 16 residues. The CDR3 nucleotides read TGTGCCAGTAGTATCCCACAGGGGGGCTCCAATCAGCCCCAGCATTTT. This gives the protein CASSIPQGGSNQPQHF.

The V and J genes are TRBV29-1 and TRBJ1-2, with TRBD1 matching 9 bases. Germline CDR1 and CDR2: SQVTM and ANQGSEA. This CDR3 has 13 amino acids. After removal of 4 bases from V and 4 bases from J, the junction contained 4 bases not matched to a gene. The CDR3 DNA follows: TGCAGCGTTGGGGACAGGGATACCTATGGCTACACCTTC. This encodes CSVGDRDTYGYTF.

The chain recombines TRBV27 with TRBJ2-1; 10 bases match TRBD1. The germline V gene encodes CDR1 MNHEY and CDR2 SMNVEV (reference sequence). This CDR3 region has 15 residues. V dropped 3 bases and J dropped 3; count of bases not matched to a gene: 2. CDR3 in amino acids: CASSLGTGVYNEQFF. The CDR3 DNA is TGTGCCAGCAGTTTGGGGACAGGGGTCTACAATGAGCAGTTCTTC.

The chain recombines TRBV4-1 with TRBJ2-7; weak D call: TRBD2 (6 bases). The V gene's germline CDR1 is MGHRA and CDR2 YSYEKL. CDR3 length: 14 residues. Between the trimmed V and J ends, which lost 4 bases and 6 bases, there was a span of 16 bases. CDR3 protein: CASSLREQLFEQYF. The CDR3 DNA follows: TGCGCCAGCAGCCTCCGGGAGCAGCTTTTCGAGCAGTACTTC.

This clone appeared once. The rearrangement uses TRBV5-4 and TRBJ1-2, with 7 bases aligning to TRBD1. CDR1 is SGHNT, CDR2 YYREEE, per germline (reference sequence). The CDR3 loop spans 15 amino acids. After removal of 0 bases from V and 3 bases from J, the junction contained 5 bases not matched to a gene. CDR3 nucleotide sequence: TGTGCCAGCAGCTTGGCCCCAGGGGGAGACTATGGCTACACCTTC. It yields the protein CASSLAPGGDYGYTF.

The chain couples TRBV2 to TRBJ2-7, with 11 bases aligning to TRBD2. Looked up from germline, CDR1 is SNHLY and CDR2 is FYNNEI. The CDR3 has 15 residues. V was clipped by 2 bases and J by 1 base; unmatched bases: 1. CDR3 DNA: TGTGCCAGCAGTGAAAGACTAGCGGGGTCCTACGAGCAGTACTTC. Translated: CASSERLAGSYEQYF.

This sequence joins TRBV9 and TRBJ2-7; 9 positions match TRBD1. Germline values: CDR1 SGDLS, CDR2 YYNGEE. The CDR3 spans 14 residues. V was pared by 3 bases and J by 9 bases, with 10 bases of the junction left unmatched. The CDR3 reads CASSGQDRGQGQYF. The DNA for the CDR3 is TGTGCCAGCAGCGGCCAGGACAGGGGCCAGGGGCAGTACTTC.

V and J are TRBV13 and TRBJ2-7; no firm D call. Trimming cost V 4 bases and J 6 bases, with 13 bases left between them. The CDR3 consists of 13 residues. CDR1 and CDR2 from the germline V gene are PRHDT and FYEKMQ (reference sequence). CDR3 region: CASSSDSTAEQYF. The CDR3 coding sequence is TGTGCCAGCAGCTCTGATTCAACAGCCGAGCAGTACTTC. The full variable domain, with the rest looked up from reference TRBV13 and TRBJ2-7, is AAGVIQSPRHLIKEKRETATLKCYPIPRHDTVYWYQQGPGQDPQFLISFYEKMQSDKGSIPDRFSAQQFSDYHSELNMSSLELGDSALYFCASSSDSTAEQYFGPGTRLTVT.

The chain combines TRBV30 with TRBJ1-5; no clear D gene. Trimming left V 0 bases short and J 1 base short, with 10 bases between. This CDR3 region has 15 residues. CDR1 and CDR2 from the germline V gene are GTSNPN and SVGIG (reference sequence). CDR3: CAWSVQGGSNQPQHF. CDR3 coding DNA: TGTGCCTGGAGTGTACAAGGCGGGAGCAATCAGCCCCAGCATTTT.

The genes are TRBV7-9 and TRBJ2-7; 9 bases are a match to TRBD1. After removal of 5 bases from V and 3 bases from J, the junction contained 8 bases not matched to a gene. This CDR3 has 15 residues. The germline CDR1 and CDR2 sequences are SEHNR and FQNEAQ (reference sequence). CDR3 DNA: TGTGCCAGCAGCAAAACCGGGACAGGGATCTACGAGCAGTACTTC. Translation gives CASSKTGTGIYEQYF.

The rearrangement joins TRBV29-1 to TRBJ1-1; D is unresolved. The CDR3 covers 10 residues. Germline loops: CDR1 SQVTM, CDR2 ANQGSEA. V was trimmed by 3 bases and J by 8 bases, leaving 7 bases between them. CDR3 in amino acids: CSVDLQEAFF. CDR3 coding DNA: TGCAGCGTTGACCTACAGGAAGCTTTCTTT.

This clone is a singleton in its sample. The rearrangement uses TRBV29-1 and TRBJ2-7, with 7 bases identical to TRBD1. The CDR3 extends over 14 amino acids. V was pared by 6 bases and J by 3 bases, with 11 bases of the junction left unmatched. Germline assignment: CDR1 SQVTM and CDR2 ANQGSEA. The CDR3 DNA follows: TGCAGCGTGATGCTCCGGGACAGCGGCTACGAGCAGTACTTC. This gives the protein CSVMLRDSGYEQYF.

The chain uses TRBV29-1 and TRBJ2-1; D is unclear. The V end was cut by 4 bases, the J end by 6 bases, with 10 bases between. The germline V gene encodes CDR1 SQVTM and CDR2 ANQGSEA. There are 12 residues in the CDR3. CDR3 in amino acids: CSVVPPVNEQFF. In DNA form, the CDR3 reads TGCAGCGTTGTCCCCCCGGTCAATGAGCAGTTCTTC.

The genes are TRBV28 and TRBJ1-2; no clear D gene. Trimming pared 1 base from V and 4 bases from J, leaving 10 bases between. The CDR3 runs 14 residues. Germline assignment: CDR1 MDHEN and CDR2 SYDVKM. The CDR3 protein is CASSLYTIAYGYTF. The CDR3 nucleotides are TGTGCCAGCAGTTTATACACTATTGCCTATGGCTACACCTTC.

This chain uses TRBV5-4 with TRBJ2-3; TRBD2 agrees at 9 bases. The CDR3 covers 15 residues. V lost 5 bases, J lost 0 bases, and 4 bases stayed unmatched. Germline CDR1 and CDR2: SGHNT and YYREEE (reference sequence). The CDR3 loop is CASRSTSGSTDTQYF. The CDR3, as DNA: TGTGCCAGCAGGTCTACTAGCGGGAGCACAGATACGCAGTATTTT.

The CDR3 loop is CASSPPKRQGDEKLFF. The CDR3 DNA follows: TGTGCCAGCTCACCACCAAAAAGGCAAGGGGATGAAAAACTGTTTTTT. V is TRBV18 and J is TRBJ1-4; D is possibly TRBD1 (5 bases). This CDR3 has 16 amino acids. V was clipped by 0 bases and J by 6 bases, with 14 bases between them. The germline V gene encodes CDR1 KGHSH and CDR2 LQKENI.

The rearrangement links TRBV10-3 to TRBJ1-1; 8 bases map to TRBD1. The germline CDR1 and CDR2 sequences are ENHRY and SYGVKD. The CDR3 extends over 17 amino acids. V lost 4 bases, J lost 0 bases, and 10 bases stayed unmatched. The CDR3 protein is CAISVRQGASLNTEAFF. The CDR3 DNA follows: TGTGCCATCAGTGTCCGGCAGGGGGCGAGTCTGAACACTGAAGCTTTCTTT.

This chain joins TRBV5-1 and TRBJ2-3; 10 bases map to TRBD2. In germline, CDR1 is SGHRS, CDR2 YFSETQ. Trimming cost V 3 bases and J 4 bases; bases outside gene matches: 8. The CDR3 runs to 16 residues. Written as DNA, the CDR3 is TGCGCCAGCAGCTCCCAAGCGGGAGGGGGAGCAGATACGCAGTATTTT. It is translated as CASSSQAGGGADTQYF.